This T cell receptor (beta chain) was found in a study of blood T cell repertoires in COVID-19. The germline V and J ends were trimmed by 3 bases and 4 bases, with 15 bases remaining between them. The CDR3 has 15 residues. Germline V gene data show CDR1 as LNHDA and CDR2 as SQIVND (reference sequence). Only in-frame clones appear in the TCRdb table, and some are missing; sequencing was by immunoSEQ multiplex PCR. The sample includes more than 200,000 clones, about 89% seen only once; the top ten take over 4%. This clonotype was obtained from a woman aged 25 to 45 who had recovered from COVID-19. The rearrangement uses TRBV19 and TRBJ1-1; a weak D match, TRBD1 (6 bases). Sequenced material: PBMCs or T cells enriched from blood (not recorded which). This chain's CDR3 is CASSIPAGVGTEAFF. DNA for the CDR3: TGTGCCAGTAGTATCCCCGCAGGGGTGGGCACTGAAGCTTTCTTT.